The 18 T cell receptor beta chains below were found in one sample sequenced in a study of post-analysis software for immune sequencing data. These receptors' targets are unknown. Regarding the study as a whole: In patients, five or six TRBV segments were more frequent than in controls, with TRBV5-6, TRBV5-1 and TRBV20-1 among them.

Prepared TCR beta cDNA libraries contained unique molecular identifiers. TCRdb reprocessed the PCR reads via MiXCR and lists one record per CDR3 protein. The sample yields hundreds of thousands of distinct CDR3 sequences, roughly three fifths seen once. Sequencing was done on a sample of blood. The source of these receptors is a girl between 2 and 10 years old with multiple sclerosis.

V usage is TRBV10-3 and J usage is TRBJ1-2, with D possibly matching TRBD1 (5 bases). The germline V and J ends were trimmed by 7 bases and 4 bases, with 16 bases remaining between them. The CDR3 has 14 amino acids. Per the germline V gene, CDR1 is ENHRY and CDR2 is SYGVKD. CDR3 loop: CAIKGEGDGYGYTF. The CDR3 coding sequence is TGTGCCATCAAAGGGGAAGGAGACGGCTATGGCTACACCTTC.

The CDR3 nucleotides read TGCGCCAGCAGTGGGCCGGGACAGGGTCAAGAGACCCAGTACTTC. This encodes CASSGPGQGQETQYF. This chain joins TRBV10-1 and TRBJ2-5, with 9 bases identical to TRBD1. This CDR3 contains 15 residues. Germline CDR1 reads WNHNN; CDR2 reads SYGVQD (reference sequence). V was pared by 4 bases and J by 2 bases, with 5 bases of the junction left unmatched.

This clonotype was observed a few times. The CDR3 DNA is TGTGCCAGCAGTGATTCGTCGGGAGGACACCTAGGAGAGACCCAGTACTTC. Translated: CASSDSSGGHLGETQYF. This sequence joins TRBV6-1 and TRBJ2-5; 7 bases are shared with TRBD2. The CDR3 covers 17 residues. Trimming cost V 3 bases and J 4 bases; bases outside gene matches: 14. Germline loops: CDR1 MNHNS, CDR2 SASEGT.

J is TRBJ1-5 and V is TRBV7-6; 7 nucleotides match TRBD1. The length of the CDR3 is 13 residues. Germline V gene sequence: CDR1 SGHVS, CDR2 FNYEAQ. The junction had 2 bases not matched to a gene; V was cut back by 4 bases and J by 5 bases. As DNA, the CDR3 is TGTGCCAGCAGCTCAACAGGGGATCAGCCCCAGCATTTT. This gives the protein CASSSTGDQPQHF.

This rearrangement joins TRBV4-2 to TRBJ2-5; 11 nucleotides agree with TRBD2. The end of the DNA aligns better with TRBJ2-7, so the J call may be wrong. CDR1 and CDR2 from the germline V gene are LGHNA and YNFKEQ. The CDR3 spans 18 residues. DNA of the CDR3: TGTGCCAGCAGCCAAGATCGGCTAGCGGGAGGCACCCCCTACGAGCAGTACTTC. Residues: CASSQDRLAGGTPYEQYF.

The chain uses TRBV7-9 and TRBJ2-4, with TRBD2 matching over 7 bases. With V trimmed by 5 bases and J by 0 bases, 7 bases remained unmatched. Germline CDR1 and CDR2: SEHNR and FQNEAQ (reference sequence). The CDR3 sequence is 16 residues long. The chain's CDR3 is CASSAEGLGAKNIQYF. The CDR3 DNA follows: TGTGCCAGCAGCGCAGAAGGACTAGGAGCCAAAAACATTCAGTACTTC.

The V gene is TRBV28, the J gene TRBJ2-7; tentatively, D is TRBD2 (5 bases). Near its end, the DNA agrees better with TRBJ2-5, so the J call may be wrong. CDR3 size: 17 residues. The germline CDR1 and CDR2 sequences are MDHEN and SYDVKM. The CDR3 loop is CASSLGQKEVIGETQYF. CDR3 nucleotides: TGTGCCAGCAGTTTAGGGCAAAAGGAGGTCATTGGGGAGACCCAGTACTTC.

The chain employs TRBV20-1 and TRBJ2-7; 7 bases align to TRBD2. V lost 4 bases, J lost 3 bases, and 6 bases stayed unmatched. The CDR3 length is 13 residues. Germline values: CDR1 DFQATT, CDR2 SNEGSKA (reference sequence). CDR3 sequence reads: CSAKRAGNYEQYF. The DNA of the CDR3 is TGCAGTGCTAAGCGAGCGGGAAACTACGAGCAGTACTTC.

This sequence joins TRBV7-9 and TRBJ2-1; D is unclear. The CDR3 extends over 11 amino acids. Germline assignment: CDR1 SEHNR and CDR2 FQNEAQ (reference sequence). V was cut by 7 bases and J by 8 bases, with 9 bases left in between. DNA of the CDR3: TGTGCCAGCAAGCTTACAGATGAGCAGTTCTTC. Protein: CASKLTDEQFF.

The chain uses TRBV20-1 and TRBJ2-3; 8 positions agree with TRBD1. CDR1 is DFQATT and CDR2 is SNEGSKA in the germline V gene (reference sequence). After removal of 3 bases from V and 5 bases from J, the junction contained 13 bases not matched to a gene. This CDR3 has 16 residues. The CDR3 bases are TGCAGTGCTAGGCTCTCTTGGGCGACAGGGGAAGATACGCAGTATTTT. Its protein is CSARLSWATGEDTQYF.

This clonotype was observed once. One junction end does not reproduce the germline sequence, and a read error may be involved. V gene TRBV5-1 combines with J gene TRBJ1-4; D gene uncertain. The CDR3 has 14 residues. CDR1 is SGHRS, CDR2 YFSETQ, per germline. CDR3 sequence: CANSLIATNEKLFF. In nucleotides, the CDR3 is TGCGCCAACAGCTTAATAGCAACTAATGAAAAACTGTTTTTT.

This clonotype has only a few counts. The chain couples TRBV7-6 to TRBJ2-5; D possibly matches TRBD1 or TRBD2 (5 bases each). This CDR3 contains 15 residues. Trimming took 4 bases from V and 5 from J, leaving 17 bases between them. The germline V gene has CDR1 SGHVS and CDR2 FNYEAQ. CDR3 in amino acids: CASSSGPRDVETQYF. In nucleotides, the CDR3 is TGTGCCAGCAGCTCGGGGCCTAGGGATGTCGAGACCCAGTACTTC. Using reference TRBV7-6 and TRBJ2-5 for the parts outside the CDR3, the full variable domain is GAGVSQSPRYKVTKRGQDVALRCDPISGHVSLYWYRQALGQGPEFLTYFNYEAQQDKSGLPNDRFSAERPEGSISTLTIQRTEQRDSAMYRCASSSGPRDVETQYFGPGTRLLVL.

This clonotype was counted a single time. V usage is TRBV6-5 and J usage is TRBJ2-1; D is possibly TRBD1 or TRBD2 (5 bases each). The germline V and J ends were trimmed by 6 bases and 5 bases, with 17 bases remaining between them. The germline V gene has CDR1 MNHEY and CDR2 SVGAGI. The CDR3 is 15 amino acids. The CDR3 reads CASRRTGPLHNEQFF. Here the CDR3 DNA reads TGTGCCAGCAGGAGGACGGGACCCCTCCACAATGAGCAGTTCTTC.

The chain employs TRBV15 and TRBJ2-1; TRBD1 agrees at 8 bases. Per the germline V gene, CDR1 is LNHNV and CDR2 is YYDKDF (reference sequence). CDR3 length: 14 residues. Germline trimming cut 5 bases from V and 12 bases from J; bases unmatched to any gene: 12. The CDR3 is CATSATGGGGLQFF. The DNA for the CDR3 is TGTGCCACCAGCGCTACAGGGGGTGGGGGTCTGCAGTTCTTC.

This clonotype turned up a few times. The chain uses TRBV7-2 and TRBJ2-1; 8 bases align to TRBD2. Germline trimming cut 5 bases from V and 4 bases from J; bases unmatched to any gene: 4. The CDR3 is 14 residues long. CDR1 and CDR2 (germline): SGHTA, FQGNSA. This chain's CDR3 is CASSREGLYNEQFF. The CDR3 DNA is TGTGCCAGCAGCCGGGAGGGACTTTACAATGAGCAGTTCTTC.

The gene calls are TRBV27 and TRBJ2-7; D possibly corresponds to TRBD1 (8 bases). The J call may be wrong; the DNA end is better matched by TRBJ2-5. Per germline, CDR1 MNHEY and CDR2 SMNVEV (reference sequence). This CDR3 region has 15 residues. Here the CDR3 reads CASSSHRGGTETQYF. The CDR3 bases are TGTGCCAGCAGTTCCCACAGGGGGGGGACGGAGACCCAGTACTTC.

The V call is TRBV27, the J call TRBJ1-1; TRBD1 matches 8 bases. Unmatched junction bases numbered 17, after V lost 5 bases and J lost 6 bases. Germline-derived CDR1 and CDR2 are MNHEY and SMNVEV (reference sequence). The CDR3 runs 17 residues. This CDR3 reads CASSPTGTGGNSAEAFF. The CDR3 region has the DNA TGTGCCAGCAGTCCTACAGGGACAGGAGGAAACTCTGCTGAAGCTTTCTTT.

The genes are TRBV6-6 and TRBJ1-5; no firm D call. V was clipped by 5 bases and J by 0 bases, with 11 bases between them. Germline V gene sequence: CDR1 MNHNY, CDR2 SVGAGI (reference sequence). This CDR3 spans 15 amino acids. CDR3 sequence (DNA): TGTGCCAGCAGTCTATGGGGTCGTAGCAATCAGCCCCAGCATTTT. Translation gives CASSLWGRSNQPQHF.